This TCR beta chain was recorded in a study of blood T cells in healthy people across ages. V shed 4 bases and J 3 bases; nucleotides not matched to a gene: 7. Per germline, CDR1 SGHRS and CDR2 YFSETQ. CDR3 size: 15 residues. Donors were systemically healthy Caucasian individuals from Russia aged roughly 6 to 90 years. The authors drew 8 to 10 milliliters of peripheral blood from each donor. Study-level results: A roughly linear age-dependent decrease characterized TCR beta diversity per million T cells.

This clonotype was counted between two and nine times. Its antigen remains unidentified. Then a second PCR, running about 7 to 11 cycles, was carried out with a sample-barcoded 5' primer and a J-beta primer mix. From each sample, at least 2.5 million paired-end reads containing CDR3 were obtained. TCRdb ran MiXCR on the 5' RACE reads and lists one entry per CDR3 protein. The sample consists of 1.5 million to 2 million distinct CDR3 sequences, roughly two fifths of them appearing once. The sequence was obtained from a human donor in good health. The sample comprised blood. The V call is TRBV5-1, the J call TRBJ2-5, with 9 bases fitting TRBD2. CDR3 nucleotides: TGCGCCAGCAGCCGGACCGTAGCGGGGGAAGAGACCCAGTACTTC. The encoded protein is CASSRTVAGEETQYF. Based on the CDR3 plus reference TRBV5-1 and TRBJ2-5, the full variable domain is KAGVTQTPRYLIKTRGQQVTLSCSPISGHRSVSWYQQTPGQGLQFLFEYFSETQRNKGNFPGRFSGRQFSNSRSEMNVSTLELGDSALYLCASSRTVAGEETQYFGPGTRLLVL.